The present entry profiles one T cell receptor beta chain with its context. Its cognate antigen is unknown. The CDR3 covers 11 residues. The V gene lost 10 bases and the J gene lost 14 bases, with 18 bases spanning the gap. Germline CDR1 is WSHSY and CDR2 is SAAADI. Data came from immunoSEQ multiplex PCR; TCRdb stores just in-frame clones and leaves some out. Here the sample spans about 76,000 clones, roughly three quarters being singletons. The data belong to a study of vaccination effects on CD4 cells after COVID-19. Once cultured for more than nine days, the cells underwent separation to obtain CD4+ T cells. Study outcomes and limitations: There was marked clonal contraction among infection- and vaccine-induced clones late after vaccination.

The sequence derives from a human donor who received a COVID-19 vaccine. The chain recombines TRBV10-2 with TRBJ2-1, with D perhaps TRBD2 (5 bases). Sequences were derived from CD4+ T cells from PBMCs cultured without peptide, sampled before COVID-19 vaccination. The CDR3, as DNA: TGCGCCACCGAACGTGGTAGCGAGGAGTTCTTC. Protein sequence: CATERGSEEFF.